The next 3 T cell receptor beta chains were all read from a single sample in a study of CD8+ T cells in alopecia areata. The sequencing template was cDNA reverse transcribed from extracted RNA. TCRdb's table, derived via immunoSEQ multiplex PCR, lists solely in-frame clones and lacks some. The sample includes 15,000 to 16,000 clones, roughly three fifths of them seen just once. The study team obtained lesional scalp punch biopsies and peripheral blood from alopecia areata patients. Specimen: skin. The receptors shown here come from a human donor with alopecia areata.

The rearrangement joins TRBV29-1 to TRBJ2-1; D call uncertain. The CDR3 length is 10 residues. Germline V gene data show CDR1 as SQVTM and CDR2 as ANQGSEA. The V end was cut by 8 bases, the J end by 7 bases, with 9 bases between. In DNA, the CDR3 is TGCAGCTACGCCCAAAATGAGCAGTTCTTC. Its protein product is CSYAQNEQFF.

This clone was counted between two and nine times. The gene calls are TRBV30 and TRBJ2-1, with D possibly called TRBD1 or TRBD2 (7 bases each). The CDR3 covers 19 residues. Germline CDR1 GTSNPN, CDR2 SVGIG (reference sequence). Trimming cost V 4 bases and J 7 bases, with 32 bases left between them. DNA of the CDR3: TGTGCCTGGAACAAACCAGGGGGAGAGGGCGGGAGATGGATGAATGAGCAGTTCTTC. Protein product: CAWNKPGGEGGRWMNEQFF.

Here the CDR3 DNA reads TGTGCCAGCAGCTCGACTAGAGCATTGTTATTCGGGGAGCTGTTTTTT. Amino acid sequence: CASSSTRALLFGELFF. The rearrangement links TRBV7-9 to TRBJ2-2; tentative D call: TRBD2 (6 bases). The CDR3 extends over 16 amino acids. Per the germline V gene, CDR1 is SEHNR and CDR2 is FQNEAQ (reference sequence). V gave up 4 bases and J gave up 7 bases, with 19 bases separating them.